A single sample gave rise to the 16 T cell receptor beta chains below, sequenced in a study of CD8 T cells in Susac syndrome. The authors reverse transcribed about 0.5 to 1 ug RNA with random hexamers. TCRdb re-analysed the immunoSEQ multiplex PCR reads in MiXCR, keeping a single row per CDR3 protein. The table has around 230,000 distinct CDR3 sequences, 95% seen once. What was sequenced was CD4+ T cells from PBMCs. These receptor sequences come from a human donor with multiple sclerosis.

The chain is built from TRBV27 and TRBJ1-2; D might be TRBD1 (6 bases). CDR1 MNHEY and CDR2 SMNVEV come from the germline V gene (reference sequence). This CDR3 spans 14 amino acids. The germline V and J ends were trimmed by 4 bases and 5 bases, with 14 bases remaining between them. The DNA for the CDR3 is TGTGCCAGCAGTTCGGGGCAGGGGCGATATGGCTACACCTTC. This encodes CASSSGQGRYGYTF.

The chain recombines TRBV7-2 with TRBJ2-3, with 7 bases matching TRBD2. The CDR3 has 14 amino acids. Per the germline V gene, CDR1 is SGHTA and CDR2 is FQGNSA. Losses at the gene ends were 2 bases for V and 5 bases for J; bases not matched to a gene: 4. The CDR3 DNA sequence: TGTGCCAGCAGCTTACTAGCGGTGGGAGATACGCAGTATTTT. Protein product: CASSLLAVGDTQYF. The whole variable domain, remainder taken from reference TRBV7-2 and TRBJ2-3, is GAGVSQSPSNKVTEKGKDVELRCDPISGHTALYWYRQSLGQGLEFLIYFQGNSAPDKSGLPSDRFSAERTGGSVSTLTIQRTQQEDSAVYLCASSLLAVGDTQYFGPGTRLTVL.

This rearrangement joins TRBV20-1 to TRBJ2-7; TRBD1 agrees at 7 bases. J lost 3 bases, V lost 8 bases, and 7 bases had no gene match. The CDR3 contains 12 residues. Per germline, CDR1 DFQATT and CDR2 SNEGSKA (reference sequence). The CDR3 nucleotides read TGCAGTACTCTCAGGGGGAGCTACGAGCAGTACTTC. Translating gives CSTLRGSYEQYF.

In this sample, this clonotype turned up once. The V gene is TRBV3-1, the J gene TRBJ2-1; 14 bases are shared with TRBD2. Germline lookup yields CDR1 LGHDT and CDR2 YNNKEL (reference sequence). The V and J ends lost 1 base and 8 bases, in that order; junction bases with no gene match: 1. The CDR3 runs 15 residues. DNA for the CDR3: TGTGCCAGCAGCCAAGGACTAGCGGGGGGGCATGAGCAGTTCTTC. This codes for CASSQGLAGGHEQFF.

On this clonotype: Sequence at one end of the junction differs from germline and may be a read error. The CDR3, as DNA: TGTGCCAGTAGTTTTCAGAGCAATCAGCCCCAGCATTTT. The encoded protein is CASSFQSNQPQHF. The chain has TRBV12-3 or TRBV12-4 and TRBJ1-5; D remains unclear. This CDR3 spans 13 amino acids.

The chain recombines TRBV3-1 with TRBJ2-7; TRBD2 is a possible D gene (5 bases). The germline V gene has CDR1 LGHDT and CDR2 YNNKEL (reference sequence). CDR3 length: 14 residues. The ends were cut back, 4 bases at V and 1 base at J, with 11 bases in the middle. Here the CDR3 reads CASSPPGLSYEQYF. The CDR3 DNA reads TGTGCCAGCAGCCCCCCGGGGTTATCCTACGAGCAGTACTTC.

This sequence joins TRBV27 and TRBJ1-2; D is unclear. This CDR3 spans 13 amino acids. Germline V CDR1 and CDR2: MNHEY, SMNVEV (reference sequence). Trimming pared 0 bases from V and 8 bases from J, leaving 10 bases between. The CDR3 region has the DNA TGTGCCAGCAGTTTATCGGCAGGAGGGGGCTACACCTTC. Its translation: CASSLSAGGGYTF.

The J gene is TRBJ1-2, the V gene TRBV19, with no clear D. The CDR3 has 11 amino acids. Germline V CDR1 and CDR2: LNHDA, SQIVND (reference sequence). The V end was cut by 4 bases, the J end by 8 bases, with 8 bases between. For the CDR3, the DNA is TGTGCCAGTAGTAACGCAAGGGGCTACACCTTC. It specifies CASSNARGYTF.

V is TRBV4-2 and J is TRBJ2-7, with 11 bases lining up with TRBD1. The ends lost 1 base at V and 5 bases at J; junction bases unmatched: 1. Germline CDR1 LGHNA, CDR2 YNFKEQ. The CDR3 extends over 14 amino acids. Written as DNA, the CDR3 is TGTGCCAGCAGCCAAGGGACAGGGGGCCACGAGCAGTACTTC. Protein sequence: CASSQGTGGHEQYF.

The V gene is TRBV29-1, the J gene TRBJ1-2, with D unresolved. V was shortened by 7 bases and J by 3 bases, with 30 bases between the two germline ends. The CDR3 consists of 18 residues. Germline CDR1 and CDR2: SQVTM and ANQGSEA. Here the CDR3 reads CSAPLLPIYGKSDYGYTF. Here the CDR3 DNA reads TGCAGCGCCCCACTTCTACCCATCTACGGGAAATCGGACTATGGCTACACCTTC. Full variable domain (missing parts from reference TRBV29-1 and TRBJ1-2): SAVISQKPSRDICQRGTSLTIQCQVDSQVTMMFWYRQQPGQSLTLIATANQGSEATYESGFVIDKFPISRPNLTFSTLTVSNMSPEDSSIYLCSAPLLPIYGKSDYGYTFGSGTRLTVV.

With respect to this clonotype: Its ends do not fully match the called genes, so a read error is possible. The V gene is TRBV5-1, the J gene TRBJ2-5, with 7 bases aligning to TRBD1. The germline V gene encodes CDR1 SGHRS and CDR2 YFSETQ. The CDR3 length is 11 residues. The CDR3 DNA follows: TGCGCCAGCAGCCGGTCGACAGGGTGGCACTTC. This gives the protein CASSRSTGWHF. The variable domain in full, with the rest retrieved from reference TRBV5-1 and TRBJ2-5, is KAGVTQTPRYLIKTRGQQVTLSCSPISGHRSVSWYQQTPGQGLQFLFEYFSETQRNKGNFPGRFSGRQFSNSRSEMNVSTLELGDSALYLCASSRSTGWHFGPGTRLLVL.

The chain has TRBV4-2 and TRBJ2-6, with TRBD1 matching over 8 bases. Germline-derived CDR1 and CDR2 are LGHNA and YNFKEQ. The CDR3 is made up of 16 amino acids. V lost 3 bases and J lost 4; bases outside the gene matches: 5. DNA of the CDR3: TGTGCCAGCAGCCACGTGACAGGGGCCGGGGCCAACGTCCTGACTTTC. Translating it yields CASSHVTGAGANVLTF.

The table lists this clonotype with a count of one. The chain recombines TRBV11-2 with TRBJ2-1; 12 positions match TRBD2. J lost 8 bases, V lost 5 bases, and 13 bases had no gene match. The CDR3 length is 17 residues. Germline assignment: CDR1 SGHAT and CDR2 FQNNGV. The CDR3 DNA reads TGTGCCAGCAGCGCTCGTCGTCTCGGACTAGCGGGGCATGAGCAGTTCTTC. Translating gives CASSARRLGLAGHEQFF. Full variable domain (outside the CDR3, taken from reference TRBV11-2 and TRBJ2-1): EAGVAQSPRYKIIEKRQSVAFWCNPISGHATLYWYQQILGQGPKLLIQFQNNGVVDDSQLPKDRFSAERLKGVDSTLKIQPAKLEDSAVYLCASSARRLGLAGHEQFFGPGTRLTVL.

The rearrangement links TRBV27 to TRBJ2-3; 10 bases are a match to TRBD2. Germline V gives CDR1 MNHEY, CDR2 SMNVEV (reference sequence). This CDR3 is built from 14 residues. Germline trimming cut 3 bases from V and 4 bases from J; bases unmatched to any gene: 1. CDR3 nucleotides: TGTGCCAGCAGTTTCAGCGGGAGGGCAGATACGCAGTATTTT. It specifies CASSFSGRADTQYF.

This clonotype has a single count. The junction does not match germline at one end; this may be a read error. The CDR3 DNA follows: TGTGCCAGCAGTCAGTCACTAGGGAATACGCATTATTTT. Protein product: CASSQSLGNTHYF. The chain employs TRBV3-1 and TRBJ2-3; maybe TRBD2 (5 bases). CDR1 is LGHDT and CDR2 is YNNKEL in the germline V gene (reference sequence). This CDR3 comprises 13 residues.

This chain connects TRBV19 to TRBJ2-7; 7 nucleotides match TRBD2. The germline V gene has CDR1 LNHDA and CDR2 SQIVND (reference sequence). This CDR3 has 14 residues. With V trimmed by 6 bases and J by 6 bases, 11 bases remained unmatched. The CDR3 protein is CASSTIGGTGEQYF. The CDR3 nucleotides read TGTGCCAGTAGCACCATCGGGGGGACCGGCGAGCAGTACTTC.